A selection of T cell receptor beta chains follows, all from one sample in a study of metastatic and nonmetastatic thyroid tumors. Through MiXCR, TCRdb re-clonotyped the PCR reads. The sample shows 40,000 or so clones, 13% of them seen only once. Source material: blood. The source is a female donor with papillary thyroid cancer or a benign thyroid nodule (not recorded which). Some clones in this sample may be carry-over from other donors' samples. Both conserved end residues are part of each CDR3. D genes are given only for firm matches. A row's size may be missing; if present it is once, few, many or a size class.

CDR3 DNA	CDR3 protein	D gene	V gene	J gene	clone size
TGTGCCAGCAGCCTTCTCCCCTCGGGGGCCTTCTCTGGGTCCAACGTCCTGACTTTC	CASSLLPSGAFSGSNVLTF	NA	TRBV11-2	TRBJ2-6	NA
TGTGCCAGCAGTTTCACCTGGGCTGGAAACACCATATATTTT	CASSFTWAGNTIYF	NA	TRBV28	TRBJ1-3	medium-sized
TGTGCCAGCAGGCAGCGGGGGCCGGTCACCGGGGAGCTGTTTTTT	CASRQRGPVTGELFF	TRBD2	TRBV6-1	TRBJ2-2	NA
TGTGCCAGCACGGAGACAGGGGTATACGCGTATGGCTACACCTTC	CASTETGVYAYGYTF	TRBD1	TRBV6-1	TRBJ1-2	many
TGTGCCACCAGTGATTTGGGACTGAACTATGGCTACACCTTC	CATSDLGLNYGYTF	NA	TRBV24-1	TRBJ1-2	many
TGTGCCAGCAGCTTAAAAGGACAGATGAACACTGAAGCTTTCTTT	CASSLKGQMNTEAFF	NA	TRBV7-9	TRBJ1-1	NA
TGTGCCAGCAGTTTGCCCGGACTAGCGGGAGATCAGTACAATGAGCAGTTCTTC	CASSLPGLAGDQYNEQFF	TRBD2	TRBV28	TRBJ2-1	many
TGTGCCAGCAGTTACACCACAGCGGATGTCGAGACCCAGTACTTC	CASSYTTADVETQYF	NA	TRBV6-2/TRBV6-3	TRBJ2-5	NA
TGCAGTGCTAGAGAATCTGGTTTTACTGGGGCCAACGTCCTGACTTTC	CSARESGFTGANVLTF	NA	TRBV20-1	TRBJ2-6	few
TGTGCCAGCAGCTTAGCGGGAGGGCCCGAGCAGTACTTC	CASSLAGGPEQYF	TRBD2	TRBV5-5	TRBJ2-7	many
TGTGCCAGCAGCCCCGGGATCCAGGGAGAGACCCAGTACTTC	CASSPGIQGETQYF	NA	TRBV5-4	TRBJ2-5	NA
TGTGCCAGCTTCGGGGACAGGGGGGCCGAAAAACTGTTTTTT	CASFGDRGAEKLFF	TRBD1	TRBV6-1	TRBJ1-4	many
TGCGCCAGCAGAGAGGACTCGGATACCGAGCAGTACTTC	CASREDSDTEQYF	NA	TRBV5-1	TRBJ2-7	NA
TGCGCCAGCAGCTTGGGGGACAGCGCCTACGAGCAGTACTTC	CASSLGDSAYEQYF	TRBD1	TRBV5-1	TRBJ2-7	many
TGTGCCAGCAGTCCCGACCCGGGACTAGCGGGAGAGTATGAGCAGTACTTC	CASSPDPGLAGEYEQYF	TRBD2	TRBV6-7	TRBJ2-7	NA
TGTGCCAGCAGCCAAGTGGGACTAGCGGTTTCCAATGAGCAGTTCTTC	CASSQVGLAVSNEQFF	TRBD2	TRBV4-2	TRBJ2-1	many
TGTGCCAGCAGGGGGGTATGGGACAGGGATTCCTATGGCTACACCTTC	CASRGVWDRDSYGYTF	TRBD1	TRBV6-1	TRBJ1-2	few
TGTGCCAGCAGCTTAGTTTTTGAGCAGTTCTTC	CASSLVFEQFF	NA	TRBV11-2	TRBJ2-1	many
TGCGCCAGCAGCCAAGAACAAGGGTCTGCTGAAGCTTTCTTT	CASSQEQGSAEAFF	NA	TRBV4-1	TRBJ1-1	many
TGTGCCAGCAGCCCGGGACAGGGGAATGAAAAACTGTTTTTT	CASSPGQGNEKLFF	TRBD1	TRBV5-4	TRBJ1-4	NA
TGCGCCAGCAGCGAGAGGACAGCCAATTCACCCCTCCACTTT	CASSERTANSPLHF	NA	TRBV5-1	TRBJ1-6	many
TGCAGTGCTAGAGACCCCCTTGCTGGGCAGTTCTTC	CSARDPLAGQFF	NA	TRBV20-1	TRBJ2-1	few
TGTGCCAGCGGGGCCCTTGATCAGCCCCAGCATTTT	CASGALDQPQHF	NA	TRBV28	TRBJ1-5	many
TGTGCCAGCAGTTACGGACAGGGGAATCAGCCCCAGCATTTT	CASSYGQGNQPQHF	TRBD1	TRBV2	TRBJ1-5	many